The table lists the clone carrying this T cell receptor (beta chain) with a few counts. Antigen: not known. V gave up 0 bases and J gave up 7 bases; unmatched junction bases: 3. This CDR3 has 14 amino acids. CDR1 is MNHEY, CDR2 SVGAGI, per germline. Researchers reported that TCR beta cDNA libraries carried unique molecular identifiers. TCRdb analysed the PCR reads with MiXCR anew, one entry per CDR3 protein. There are around 770,000 distinct CDR3 sequences in the sample; under 60% occur only once, and roughly 4.9% lies in the top ten. This sample was included in a study of post-analysis software for immune sequencing data. General study results and limits: Versus controls, multiple sclerosis patients showed significantly lower diversity (normalized Chao1). TRBV5-6, TRBV5-1 and TRBV20-1 were among roughly five TRBV segments more frequent in patients than controls.

The sample comprised blood. This clonotype originated in a girl aged 10 to 17 with multiple sclerosis. This chain links TRBV6-5 with TRBJ2-1; 7 bases are shared with TRBD2. The chain's CDR3 is CASSYSLASNEQFF. CDR3 coding DNA: TGTGCCAGCAGTTACTCACTAGCGAGTAATGAGCAGTTCTTC.